What follows are 6 T cell receptor beta chains derived from one specimen sequenced in a study of CD8+ T cells in alopecia areata. Treatment denoted: oral pan-JAK inhibitor, 5-10 mg twice daily. Following RNA extraction, reverse transcription yielded cDNA that acted as the sequencing template. This table comes from immunoSEQ multiplex PCR, and its TCRdb copy is limited to in-frame clones, with some not included. The table records some 150,000 clones, roughly 54% of them present only once. The input for sequencing was CD8+ T cells sorted from blood, taken at week 4, from a patient treated with tofacitinib. The receptors originated from a human donor with alopecia areata.

The chain recombines TRBV29-1 with TRBJ2-3, with 11 bases fitting TRBD2. V gave up 6 bases and J gave up 2 bases; unmatched junction bases: 1. Germline V gives CDR1 SQVTM, CDR2 ANQGSEA. The CDR3 consists of 13 residues. In nucleotides, the CDR3 is TGCAGCGTACTAGCGGGGGTCACAGATACGCAGTATTTT. Translating it yields CSVLAGVTDTQYF.

The V call is TRBV2, the J call TRBJ2-2, with 10 bases that match TRBD1. Looked up from germline, CDR1 is SNHLY and CDR2 is FYNNEI. The trim removed 4 bases at V and 4 bases at J, leaving 3 bases unmatched. This CDR3 is built from 15 residues. Written as DNA, the CDR3 is TGTGCCAGCAGTGTTTGGACAGGGGGCACCGGGGAGCTGTTTTTT. It codes for CASSVWTGGTGELFF.

The J gene is TRBJ2-7, the V gene TRBV6-5, with TRBD1 as a possible D gene (5 bases). CDR1 is MNHEY, CDR2 SVGAGI, per germline. This CDR3 has 14 amino acids. Trimming removed 2 bases at V and 0 bases at J, with 8 bases between. CDR3 in DNA: TGTGCCAGCAGTTACACCGACAGCTCCTACGAGCAGTACTTC. This codes for CASSYTDSSYEQYF.

The chain links TRBV5-6 to TRBJ1-2, with D hard to call. Germline V CDR1 and CDR2: SGHDT, YYEEEE. The CDR3 has 11 amino acids. V shed 4 bases and J shed 3 bases, with 4 bases lying between them. CDR3 loop: CASSDDYGYTF. As DNA, the CDR3 is TGTGCCAGCAGCGATGACTATGGCTACACCTTC.

This clone was found a few times. The chain employs TRBV11-2 and TRBJ2-3; D may be TRBD1 or TRBD2 (7 bases each). Trimming cost V 4 bases and J 6 bases, with 17 bases left between them. The CDR3 has 15 amino acids. Per the germline V gene, CDR1 is SGHAT and CDR2 is FQNNGV. The CDR3 sequence: CASSSGGAEADTQYF. In DNA, the CDR3 is TGTGCCAGCAGCTCAGGGGGGGCAGAGGCGGATACGCAGTATTTT.

This chain connects TRBV6-5 to TRBJ2-7; perhaps TRBD2 as D (6 bases). The germline V gene encodes CDR1 MNHEY and CDR2 SVGAGI. The ends were cut back, 0 bases at V and 9 bases at J, with 18 bases in the middle. The CDR3 runs to 15 residues. The DNA for the CDR3 is TGTGCCAGCAGTTACTCGGAGGGGAACTACGAGGGGCAGTACTTC. It codes for CASSYSEGNYEGQYF.